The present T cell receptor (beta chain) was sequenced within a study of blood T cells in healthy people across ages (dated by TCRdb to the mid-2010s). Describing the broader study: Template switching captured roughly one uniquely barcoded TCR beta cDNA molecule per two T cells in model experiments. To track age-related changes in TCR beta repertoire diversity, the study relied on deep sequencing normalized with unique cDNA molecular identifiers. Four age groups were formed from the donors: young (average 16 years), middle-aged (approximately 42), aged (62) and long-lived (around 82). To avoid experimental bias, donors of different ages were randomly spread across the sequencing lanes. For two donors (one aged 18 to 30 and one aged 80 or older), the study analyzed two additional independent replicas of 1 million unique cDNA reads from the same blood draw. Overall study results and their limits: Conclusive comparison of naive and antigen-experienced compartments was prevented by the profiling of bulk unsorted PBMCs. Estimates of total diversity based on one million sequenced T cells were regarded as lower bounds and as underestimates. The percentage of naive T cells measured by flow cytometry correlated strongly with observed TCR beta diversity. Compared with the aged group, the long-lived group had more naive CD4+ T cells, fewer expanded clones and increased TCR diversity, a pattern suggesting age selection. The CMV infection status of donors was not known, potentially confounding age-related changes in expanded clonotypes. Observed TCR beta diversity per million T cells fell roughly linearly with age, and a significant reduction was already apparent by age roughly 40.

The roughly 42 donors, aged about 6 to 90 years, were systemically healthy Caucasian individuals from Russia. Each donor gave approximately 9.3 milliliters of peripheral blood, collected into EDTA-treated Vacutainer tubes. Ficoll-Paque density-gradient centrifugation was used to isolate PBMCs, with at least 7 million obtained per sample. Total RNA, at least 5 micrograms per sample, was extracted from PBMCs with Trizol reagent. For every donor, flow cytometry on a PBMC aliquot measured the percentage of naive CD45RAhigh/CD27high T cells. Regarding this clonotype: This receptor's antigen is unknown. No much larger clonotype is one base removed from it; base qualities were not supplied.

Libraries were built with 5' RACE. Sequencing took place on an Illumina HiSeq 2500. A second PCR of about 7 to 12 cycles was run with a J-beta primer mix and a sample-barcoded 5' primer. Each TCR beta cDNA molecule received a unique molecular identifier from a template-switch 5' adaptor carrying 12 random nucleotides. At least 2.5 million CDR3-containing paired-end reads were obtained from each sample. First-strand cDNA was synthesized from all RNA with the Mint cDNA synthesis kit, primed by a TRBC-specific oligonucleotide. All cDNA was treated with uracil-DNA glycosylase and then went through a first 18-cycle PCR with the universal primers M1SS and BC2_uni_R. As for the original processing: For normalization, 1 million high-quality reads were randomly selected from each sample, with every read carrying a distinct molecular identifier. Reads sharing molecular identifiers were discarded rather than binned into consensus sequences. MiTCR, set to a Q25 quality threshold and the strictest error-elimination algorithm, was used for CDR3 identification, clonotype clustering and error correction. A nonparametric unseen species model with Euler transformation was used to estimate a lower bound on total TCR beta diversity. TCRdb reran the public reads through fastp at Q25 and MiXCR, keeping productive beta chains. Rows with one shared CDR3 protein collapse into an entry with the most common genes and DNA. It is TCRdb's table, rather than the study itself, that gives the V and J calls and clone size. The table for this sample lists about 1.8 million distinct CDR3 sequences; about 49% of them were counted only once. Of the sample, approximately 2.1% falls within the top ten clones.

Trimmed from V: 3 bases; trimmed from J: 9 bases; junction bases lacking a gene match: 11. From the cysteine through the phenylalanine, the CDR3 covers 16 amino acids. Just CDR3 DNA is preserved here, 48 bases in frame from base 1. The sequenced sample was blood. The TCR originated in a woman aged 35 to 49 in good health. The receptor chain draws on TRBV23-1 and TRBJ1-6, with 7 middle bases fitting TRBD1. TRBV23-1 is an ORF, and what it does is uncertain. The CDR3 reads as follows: CASSHSHDRVRSPLHF. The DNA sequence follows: TGCGCCAGCAGTCACTCCCACGACAGGGTTCGTTCACCCCTCCACTTT.